This T cell receptor (beta chain) was recovered during a study of T cell repertoires in cytomegalovirus infection. Study summary: Signatures in public TCR beta sequences pointed to both CMV infection and matching HLA type.

A single record per CDR3 protein comes from TCRdb applying MiXCR to the reads. The profile shows roughly 800,000 distinct CDR3 sequences, 25% to 30% of them singletons. This clonotype was counted only a few times. Antigen unknown. Germline CDR1 SGHTA, CDR2 FQGNSA. Trimming removed 5 bases from V and 1 base from J, with 12 bases in between. The CDR3 loop spans 14 amino acids. Here the sequenced sample was cultured CD8+ T cells from PBMCs, taken from culture after CMV antigen stimulation. This rearrangement joins TRBV7-2 to TRBJ2-7, with D maybe TRBD1 (6 bases). The TCR originated in a human donor in good health (CMV status not recorded). Some clones in this sample may be carry-over from other donors' samples. DNA for the CDR3: TGTGCCAGCAGCCCCGAGGACAGTTCCTACGAGCAGTACGTC. Protein: CASSPEDSSYEQYV.